The entry below gives a single T cell receptor (beta chain) sequence along with its context. What antigen it recognizes has not been identified. Base-call qualities are not available, and no considerably larger clone is one nucleotide away. These data are taken from a study of blood T cell repertoires in COVID-19 (dated by TCRdb to between 2020 and 2021). For the study in its entirety: Collaborator samples came from the United States, Italy and Spain and covered acute and convalescent phases of COVID-19. The dataset comprised deeply sampled blood TCRbeta repertoires from subjects exposed to, actively infected with, or recovered from COVID-19. Nearly every sample came with metadata listing a de-identified subject ID, COVID-19 status, age in years and sex. The repertoires were released in a freely available public database meant as a resource for research on the immune response to SARS-CoV-2. The prospective study material was composed of cDNA or gDNA derived from T cells, B-cell-depleted T cells, or PBMCs. The samples were drawn from the first 160 participants of the ongoing ImmuneRACE study and from more than 1,000 subjects provided by 6 global collaborators. Where available, HLA class I and class II types were obtained from metadata supplied by the sample provider rather than from assay-based typing. The paper's findings and limits, for the study overall: The quantity of clinical and demographic metadata differed by source and by participant and was supplied without curation.

Each collaborating institution followed its own protocols to collect whole blood in K2EDTA tubes. Collaborator samples were shipped for TCRbeta analysis as frozen whole blood, isolated PBMCs, or DNA extracted from either sample type. TCRbeta CDR3 regions were amplified from genomic DNA by means of the immunoSEQ Assay, a bias-controlled multiplex PCR. The original methods were these. Within the assay, amplification of reference gene primers was used to estimate how many nucleated cells each sample contained. Sequence reads were collapsed and filtered to measure the absolute abundance of every unique TCRbeta CDR3 rearrangement. For each sample, productive Simpson clonality was calculated as the square root of Simpson's diversity index over productive rearrangements. TCRdb mirrors the immuneACCESS table, restricted to in-frame sequences. Some clones are absent from its copies; in checked studies, under half trace to an unresolved V gene, and the reason for the others is unknown. Clonal size and the V and J genes are those of that table, whereas D and trimming came from the DNA. The sample yields roughly 100,000 clones; about 91% were counted once. The leading ten clones occupy 3.5% of the sample.

V is pruned by 2 bases and J by 4 bases, leaving 5 bases of the junction without a gene match. From the germline V gene (reference sequence), CDR1 is LNHNV and CDR2 is YYDKDF. The CDR3 spans 17 residues, from the cysteine through the phenylalanine. The only DNA kept is the CDR3, 51 bases in frame from the first base. The sample was peripheral blood. The sequence joins TRBV15 to TRBJ2-3, and 14 junctional nucleotides match TRBD2. The source of this sequence is a human donor in a cohort sampled during active COVID-19. The CDR3 has the sequence CATSRTGTSGSADTQYF. The DNA is as follows: TGTGCCACCAGCAGAACCGGGACTAGCGGGAGTGCAGATACGCAGTATTTT.